This T cell receptor (beta chain) is from a study of T cell clonality in common variable immunodeficiency. This clone was seen many times. The antigen remains undetermined. Study-wide points: Common variable immunodeficiency TCR beta sequences reportedly had fewer deletions and N-nucleotide insertions. CVID patient heterogeneity limited repertoire-clinical complication correlations. CVID subjects showed higher TCRbeta clonality than healthy controls.

Generated by immunoSEQ multiplex PCR, the TCRdb table keeps only in-frame clones and is missing some. The sample counts over 35,000 clones, none seen once; the ten largest own 8% to 10%. The receptor's source is a person aged 18-69 years in good health. The sample taken for sequencing was peripheral blood mononuclear cells.

CDR3 bases read: TGTGCCAGCAGACTTGAGGGGGCGATTGGC. It specifies CASRLEGAIG. The full CDR3 protein reads CASRLEGAIGYTF. The J gene is TRBJ1-2, the V gene TRBV5-6, with 7 bases fitting TRBD1. The observed sequence ends 3 residues before the CDR3 terminus, with the missing tail filled in from the germline J gene. Looked up from germline, CDR1 is SGHDT and CDR2 is YYEEEE. The V gene end was trimmed by 5 bases and the J gene end by 7 bases; junction bases not matched to a gene: 8. The CDR3 spans 13 residues.